This T cell receptor beta chain was observed in a study of Graves' ophthalmopathy and Graves' hyperthyroidism. Overall study results and limits: A 13-signature model separated ophthalmopathy from stable hyperthyroidism, 85% to 90% sensitivity, around 81% specificity.

This clonotype has at least ten counts. Its specificity is not known. Germline-derived CDR1 and CDR2 are SGHNT and YYREEE (reference sequence). The V gene lost 5 bases and the J gene lost 7 bases, with 19 bases spanning the gap. The CDR3 sequence is 14 residues long. Using RNA transcripts, the TCR beta CDR3 regions were amplified. First-round RT-PCR used HTBI primers; second-round multiplex PCR followed. TCRdb passed the multiplex PCR reads through MiXCR, listing each CDR3 protein once. The table shows a few hundred thousand distinct CDR3 sequences, with under 25% occurring only once. Clinicians diagnosed using symptoms, serum thyroxine, TRAb, thyroid ultrasound and orbital computed tomography.

Input material: peripheral blood. J is TRBJ2-7 and V is TRBV5-4; D might be TRBD1 or TRBD2, each matching 6 bases. The source of this sequence is a woman between 18 and 29 years old with stable Graves' hyperthyroidism. The CDR3 is CASSVPGALGEQYF. CDR3 in DNA: TGTGCCAGCAGTGTGCCGGGGGCCCTTGGGGAGCAGTACTTC.